The sequence of this TCR beta chain was determined in a study of control samples from healthy donors and cancer patients. The method was immunoSEQ multiplex PCR; TCRdb's version includes in-frame clones alone and lacks a portion of them. The sample records 64,000 or so clones, more than 85% being singletons. V trimming: 2 bases; J trimming: 1 base; junction bases outside the gene matches: 11. The CDR3 runs to 17 residues. CDR1 and CDR2 (germline): SNHLY, FYNNEI. The TCR comes from a man in his forties or fifties with colorectal cancer. Sequencing was done on a sample of PBMCs. The chain has TRBV2 and TRBJ2-7, with 7 bases that match TRBD1. CDR3: CASSERLGRGQSYEQYF. For the CDR3, the DNA is TGTGCCAGCAGTGAAAGATTAGGTCGGGGACAGTCCTACGAGCAGTACTTC.